The entry that follows covers one T cell receptor (beta chain) sequence. Its target is unknown. This entry comes from a study of cytomegalovirus exposure and HLA in healthy donors. Study information: The roughly 700 first-cohort repertoires shared a platform with the roughly 120 validation repertoires, as reported in a later analysis.

While the first cohort had fewer than 850 subjects, the donors belonged to the separate validation cohort of 120 subjects. The data were produced by immunoSEQ multiplex PCR, yet TCRdb's version contains in-frame clones alone and is incomplete. The sample lists some 240,000 clones, 75% to 90% occurring once. Study-level points and caveats: Investigators reported 164 TCR beta chains as tied to cytomegalovirus. Confirmation in vitro established that a few CMV-associated chains were specific for CMV antigens.

Germline V lookup: CDR1 GTSNPN, CDR2 SVGIG (reference sequence). This CDR3 has 16 residues. The J segment lost 6 bases and the V segment lost 0 bases, leaving 9 bases of the junction unmatched. The TCR comes from a young woman in good health and CMV-seronegative. The gene calls are TRBV30 and TRBJ1-5, with 9 bases matching TRBD1. Sequenced sample: PBMCs. CDR3 region: CAWSVLGGQGIQPQHF. CDR3 sequence (DNA): TGTGCCTGGAGTGTACTCGGCGGACAGGGGATTCAGCCCCAGCATTTT.